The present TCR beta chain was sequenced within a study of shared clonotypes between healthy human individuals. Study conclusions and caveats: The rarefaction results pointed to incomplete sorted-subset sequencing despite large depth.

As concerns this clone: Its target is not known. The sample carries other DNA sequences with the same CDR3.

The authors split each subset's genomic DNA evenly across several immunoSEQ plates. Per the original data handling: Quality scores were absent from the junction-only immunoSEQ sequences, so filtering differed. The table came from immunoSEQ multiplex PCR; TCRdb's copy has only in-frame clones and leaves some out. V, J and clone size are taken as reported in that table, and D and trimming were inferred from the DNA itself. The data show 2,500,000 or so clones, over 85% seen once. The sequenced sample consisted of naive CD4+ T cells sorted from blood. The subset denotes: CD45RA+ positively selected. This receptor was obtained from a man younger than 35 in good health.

DNA for the CDR3: TGCAGTGCTAGGTTGGGAAACACCATATATTTT. Protein product: CSARLGNTIYF. V usage is TRBV20-1 and J usage is TRBJ1-3, with D hard to call. There are 11 residues in the CDR3. V lost 3 bases and J lost 4, with 4 bases in between. Germline CDR1 and CDR2: DFQATT and SNEGSKA (reference sequence).